These 28 T cell receptor beta chains originate from one sample sequenced in a study of cytomegalovirus exposure and HLA in healthy donors (dated by TCRdb to about 2017). Library method: the immunoSEQ multiplex PCR assay. The multiplex PCR relied on a mix of 60 forward primers for TCR Vbeta segments and 13 reverse primers for TCR Jbeta segments. TCRdb provides this immuneACCESS table in a form limited to in-frame rearrangements. Some clones are lacking; in checked studies, under half of them reflect an unresolved V gene, and why the rest are absent is not known. The sample table contains 90,000 to 95,000 clones; only one count was recorded for more than 70% of them. 2% to 2.5% of the sample is held by the ten biggest clonotypes. The sequenced sample was PBMCs. These receptors were taken from a man younger than 35 in good health and CMV-seronegative.

The chain couples TRBV7-3 to TRBJ1-1; D is unresolved. The germline V and J ends were trimmed by 2 bases and 1 base, with 5 bases remaining between them. CDR1 and CDR2 (germline): SGHTA, FQGTGA. The CDR3 is 13 amino acids. DNA of the CDR3: TGTGCCAGCAGCTTATACGGGAACACTGAAGCTTTCTTT. Its translation is CASSLYGNTEAFF. The full variable domain, its missing parts supplied by reference TRBV7-3 and TRBJ1-1, is GAGVSQTPSNKVTEKGKYVELRCDPISGHTALYWYRQSLGQGPEFLIYFQGTGAADDSGLPNDRFFAVRPEGSVSTLKIQRTERGDSAVYLCASSLYGNTEAFFGQGTRLTVV.

J is TRBJ2-4 and V is TRBV6-1; D remains unclear. This CDR3 spans 16 amino acids. Per the germline V gene, CDR1 is MNHNS and CDR2 is SASEGT. V was pared by 2 bases and J by 1 base, with 12 bases between. CDR3 sequence: CASSESAYGAKNIQYF. CDR3 DNA sequence: TGTGCCAGCAGTGAAAGCGCTTACGGGGCCAAAAACATTCAGTACTTC.

The rearrangement uses TRBV7-9 and TRBJ2-3, with a possible D match to TRBD1 (6 bases). Between the trimmed V and J ends, which lost 1 base and 8 bases, there was a span of 10 bases. The CDR3 loop spans 13 amino acids. CDR1 and CDR2 from the germline V gene are SEHNR and FQNEAQ (reference sequence). The chain's CDR3 is CASSLEGEGTQYF. DNA of the CDR3: TGTGCCAGCAGCTTAGAGGGGGAAGGTACGCAGTATTTT.

This chain links TRBV11-2 with TRBJ1-3; D is unclear. The V and J ends lost 8 bases and 3 bases respectively, with 17 bases between them. CDR3 length: 15 residues. The germline V gene encodes CDR1 SGHAT and CDR2 FQNNGV. The CDR3 loop reads CASRESGGNGNTIYF. CDR3 nucleotide sequence: TGTGCCAGCCGCGAGAGCGGAGGCAATGGAAACACCATATATTTT.

The chain carries TRBV7-9 and TRBJ2-7, with 10 positions matching TRBD1. Germline V lookup: CDR1 SEHNR, CDR2 FQNEAQ (reference sequence). Trimming cost V 5 bases and J 7 bases; bases outside gene matches: 8. This CDR3 spans 14 amino acids. The CDR3 DNA reads TGTGCCAGCAGCCACGGGACAGGGGTCGAGGAGCAGTACTTC. Its protein is CASSHGTGVEEQYF.

The chain combines TRBV7-6 with TRBJ2-5, with D maybe TRBD2 (6 bases). The CDR3 covers 14 residues. Germline V gives CDR1 SGHVS, CDR2 FNYEAQ. The germline V and J ends were trimmed by 7 bases and 0 bases, with 12 bases remaining between them. The CDR3, as DNA: TGTGCCAGCACGGGACTCACGTACCAAGAGACCCAGTACTTC. It specifies CASTGLTYQETQYF.

This chain connects TRBV5-6 to TRBJ1-2; possible D gene TRBD1, 6 bases. Germline CDR1 and CDR2: SGHDT and YYEEEE. The CDR3 consists of 16 residues. The V and J ends lost 2 bases and 1 base respectively, with 15 bases between them. This CDR3 is CASSFWGGALNYGYTF. The CDR3 DNA reads as TGTGCCAGCAGCTTTTGGGGGGGGGCCCTTAACTATGGCTACACCTTC.

V gene TRBV10-1 combines with J gene TRBJ1-1; D is uncertain. The germline V and J ends were trimmed by 3 bases and 4 bases, with 9 bases remaining between them. The CDR3 consists of 13 residues. Germline V gene lookup returns CDR1 WNHNN and CDR2 SYGVQD (reference sequence). For the CDR3, the DNA is TGCGCCAGCAGTGAAGAAGGGAGCACTGAAGCTTTCTTT. It codes for CASSEEGSTEAFF.

As to this clone: A read error may account for a junction end that differs from germline. The identical CDR3 is also encoded by other nucleotide sequences in the sample. The V and J genes are TRBV19 and TRBJ1-2; D is ambiguous. The CDR3 is 13 amino acids. CDR1 is LNHDA and CDR2 is SQIVND in the germline V gene (reference sequence). This chain's CDR3 is CASSIDRGYGYTF. CDR3 DNA sequence: TGCGCCAGTAGTATAGATCGGGGATATGGCTACACCTTC.

This chain links TRBV6-1 with TRBJ2-7; tentative D call: TRBD1 (6 bases). The CDR3 loop spans 19 amino acids. The V gene lost 2 bases and the J gene lost 2 bases, with 25 bases spanning the gap. Germline values: CDR1 MNHNS, CDR2 SASEGT. The CDR3 coding sequence is TGTGCCAGCAGTGAACGCCCCGTCCCCCGTCGACAGGTACCCTACGAGCAGTACTTC. Protein: CASSERPVPRRQVPYEQYF.

The chain recombines TRBV7-8 with TRBJ2-5, with 7 bases that match TRBD2. The DNA end favors TRBJ2-7, so the J call may be wrong. There are 14 residues in the CDR3. Germline-derived CDR1 and CDR2 are SGHVS and FQNEAQ. In nucleotides, the CDR3 is TGTGCCAGCAGCCCCCCCCGCGGGAGACACGAGCAGTACTTC. Residues: CASSPPRGRHEQYF.

The chain employs TRBV27 and TRBJ2-5; a weak D match, TRBD1 (5 bases). CDR3 length: 14 amino acids. Trimming removed 4 bases from V and 4 bases from J, with 13 bases in between. The germline V gene encodes CDR1 MNHEY and CDR2 SMNVEV (reference sequence). The CDR3 DNA sequence: TGTGCCAGCAGTTCATTAGACAGAGGAGAGACCCAGTACTTC. Protein sequence: CASSSLDRGETQYF.

This sequence joins TRBV11-2 and TRBJ2-7; 9 bases match TRBD1. The CDR3 is 14 residues long. V shed 8 bases and J 1 base; nucleotides not matched to a gene: 6. CDR1 is SGHAT and CDR2 is FQNNGV in the germline V gene. CDR3 region: CASAAGTGSYEQYF. The CDR3 DNA is TGTGCCAGCGCAGCCGGGACAGGGTCCTACGAGCAGTACTTC.

The V gene is TRBV5-5, the J gene TRBJ1-3; 7 positions match TRBD1. Germline V lookup: CDR1 SGHKS, CDR2 YYEKEE (reference sequence). CDR3 length equals 16 residues. The J segment lost 0 bases and the V segment lost 0 bases, leaving 3 bases of the junction unmatched. CDR3 protein: CASSLASGGSGNTIYF. In DNA form, the CDR3 reads TGTGCCAGCAGCTTGGCTTCAGGGGGCTCTGGAAACACCATATATTTT.

The chain is built from TRBV18 and TRBJ2-2; 7 bases fit TRBD2. CDR1 is KGHSH, CDR2 LQKENI, per germline. The CDR3 contains 15 residues. With V trimmed by 6 bases and J by 1 base, 5 bases remained unmatched. The chain's CDR3 is CASSPREVNTGELFF. CDR3 sequence (DNA): TGTGCCAGCTCTCCCCGGGAGGTGAACACCGGGGAGCTGTTTTTT.

This clone occurred once. The chain couples TRBV6-1 to TRBJ1-5, with TRBD1 as a possible D gene (6 bases). Trimming stripped 0 bases from V and 7 bases from J, with 13 bases between. From germline, CDR1 is MNHNS and CDR2 SASEGT. The CDR3 consists of 15 residues. The CDR3 loop is CASSEAAGRGQPQHF. DNA of the CDR3: TGTGCCAGCAGTGAAGCGGCGGGCAGGGGACAGCCCCAGCATTTT.

The chain uses TRBV6-5 and TRBJ2-1; 9 nucleotides agree with TRBD1. In germline, CDR1 is MNHEY, CDR2 SVGAGI. CDR3 length: 15 residues. V lost 2 bases to trimming and J lost 6 bases; unmatched junction nucleotides: 5. The CDR3 region is CASSYDRGKGNEQFF. The CDR3 coding sequence is TGTGCCAGCAGTTACGACAGGGGGAAGGGCAATGAGCAGTTCTTC.

This clone was observed a few times. The chain couples TRBV13 to TRBJ2-5; a possible D gene is TRBD1 (5 bases). V was shortened by 2 bases and J by 3 bases, with 13 bases between the two germline ends. CDR3 length: 15 residues. The germline V gene encodes CDR1 PRHDT and CDR2 FYEKMQ (reference sequence). CDR3 sequence reads: CASSLTGQGKETQYF. CDR3 sequence (DNA): TGTGCCAGCAGCTTAACCGGGCAGGGAAAAGAGACCCAGTACTTC.

The chain couples TRBV19 to TRBJ1-2, with TRBD1 matching 7 bases. CDR3 length equals 16 residues. CDR1 and CDR2 (germline): LNHDA, SQIVND (reference sequence). V gave up 2 bases and J gave up 8 bases; unmatched junction bases: 14. CDR3 amino acids: CASSIWGDRVNLGYTF. The CDR3 DNA is TGTGCCAGTAGTATATGGGGCGACAGGGTTAACCTCGGCTACACCTTC.

The chain employs TRBV5-4 and TRBJ2-3; possibly TRBD1 for D (5 bases). The CDR3 length is 13 residues. Deletions cut 4 bases from V and 2 bases from J, with 8 bases between. Looked up from germline, CDR1 is SGHNT and CDR2 is YYREEE (reference sequence). In DNA, the CDR3 is TGTGCCAGCAGCGGGGCAGACACAGATACGCAGTATTTT. Amino acid sequence: CASSGADTDTQYF. The full variable domain, in which reference TRBV5-4 and TRBJ2-3 provide the parts outside the CDR3, is ETGVTQSPTHLIKTRGQQVTLRCSSQSGHNTVSWYQQALGQGPQFIFQYYREEENGRGNFPPRFSGLQFPNYSSELNVNALELDDSALYLCASSGADTDTQYFGPGTRLTVL.

V and J are TRBV5-1 and TRBJ2-3; 10 bases fit TRBD2. CDR1 and CDR2 from the germline V gene are SGHRS and YFSETQ. Losses at the gene ends were 4 bases for V and 1 base for J; bases not matched to a gene: 0. The CDR3 loop spans 14 amino acids. The CDR3 DNA follows: TGCGCCAGCAGCACTAGCGGGGGCACAGATACGCAGTATTTT. Encoded protein: CASSTSGGTDTQYF. Supplemented by reference TRBV5-1 and TRBJ2-3, the full variable domain reads KAGVTQTPRYLIKTRGQQVTLSCSPISGHRSVSWYQQTPGQGLQFLFEYFSETQRNKGNFPGRFSGRQFSNSRSEMNVSTLELGDSALYLCASSTSGGTDTQYFGPGTRLTVL.

The chain uses TRBV11-3 and TRBJ2-2, with 9 nucleotides matching TRBD2. The CDR3 is 15 residues long. Germline CDR1 is SGHNT and CDR2 is YENEEA. Trimming cost V 1 base and J 7 bases; bases outside gene matches: 4. The CDR3 is CASSLVAGVRGELFF. The CDR3 DNA reads TGTGCCAGCAGCTTAGTAGCGGGGGTACGCGGGGAGCTGTTTTTT.

The chain couples TRBV19 to TRBJ1-3; no definite D call. The germline V gene encodes CDR1 LNHDA and CDR2 SQIVND (reference sequence). V shed 7 bases and J shed 2 bases, with 15 bases lying between them. CDR3 length: 15 amino acids. CDR3 sequence (DNA): TGTGCCAGTACCGAGGATTTATGGGCTGGAAACACCATATATTTT. Translation gives CASTEDLWAGNTIYF.

The chain employs TRBV5-6 and TRBJ1-1; the D gene is possibly TRBD1 (5 bases). V lost 4 bases and J lost 1, with 8 bases in between. CDR3 length: 13 amino acids. From germline, CDR1 is SGHDT and CDR2 YYEEEE. The DNA for the CDR3 is TGTGCCAGCAGCCTGACAGAGAACACTGAAGCTTTCTTT. This gives the protein CASSLTENTEAFF.

The rearrangement links TRBV5-6 to TRBJ2-2; 7 nucleotides align to TRBD2. V lost 4 bases and J lost 1; bases outside the gene matches: 1. This CDR3 spans 14 amino acids. Germline V CDR1 and CDR2: SGHDT, YYEEEE. The CDR3 DNA sequence: TGTGCCAGCAGCGGCGGGGGGAACACCGGGGAGCTGTTTTTT. Amino acids: CASSGGGNTGELFF.

The chain joins TRBV27 to TRBJ1-2, with D uncertain. The V end was cut by 4 bases, the J end by 4 bases, with 16 bases between. The CDR3 loop spans 15 amino acids. Looked up from germline, CDR1 is MNHEY and CDR2 is SMNVEV (reference sequence). CDR3 nucleotides: TGTGCCAGCAGTTCCTTGGGCAGTATACGCTATGGCTACACCTTC. This gives the protein CASSSLGSIRYGYTF.

This chain uses TRBV5-1 with TRBJ1-2; possible D gene TRBD1, 5 bases. V was clipped by 7 bases and J by 4 bases, with 20 bases between them. In germline, CDR1 is SGHRS, CDR2 YFSETQ. The CDR3 is made up of 15 amino acids. CDR3 DNA: TGCGCCAGCCACGCTACGGACGGACAACTCTATGGCTACACCTTC. It encodes CASHATDGQLYGYTF.

V usage is TRBV4-1 and J usage is TRBJ1-1; tentative D call: TRBD1 (6 bases). Germline CDR1 reads MGHRA; CDR2 reads YSYEKL. The V gene lost 2 bases and the J gene lost 2 bases, with 12 bases spanning the gap. The CDR3 covers 15 residues. The chain's CDR3 is CASSQLGGSNTEAFF. CDR3 coding DNA: TGCGCCAGCAGCCAATTAGGGGGTTCAAACACTGAAGCTTTCTTT.